Sequencing of this TCR beta chain was carried out in a study of blood T cell repertoires in COVID-19. The count of this clone is one. Original analysis: Using reference gene primer amplification, nucleated cell counts were estimated. Using immunoSEQ multiplex PCR, the repertoire was profiled, and TCRdb retains in-frame clones only, with some absent. The V and J calls and clone size are taken from that table; D and trimming were inferred from the DNA. The repertoire includes 30,000 or so clones, roughly 85% of them detected once, and about 9.6% sits in the top ten. The CDR3 spans 12 residues. Germline values: CDR1 MDHEN, CDR2 SYDVKM. Losses at the gene ends were 11 bases for V and 4 bases for J; bases not matched to a gene: 7.

The V gene is TRBV28, the J gene TRBJ1-2; 7 nucleotides align to TRBD1. The specimen was peripheral blood. The clonotype originates from a man older than 75 with active COVID-19. The CDR3 nucleotides are TGTGCCTCAGCGGGGGACAGCTATGGCTACACCTTC. It is translated as CASAGDSYGYTF.